This T cell receptor (beta chain) appears in the sequencing data of a study of graft-versus-host responses after intestinal transplantation. Study details: Transplantation in recipients was multivisceral, liver-intestinal, or isolated intestinal. Tacrolimus plus steroids were given to all recipients for about 3 years, preceded by anti-thymocyte globulin induction.

Sequencing used immunoSEQ multiplex PCR; TCRdb keeps in-frame clones, though not all of them. The sample has around 110,000 clones, more than 80% seen once. General study findings and limits: Allografts of one patient group, those with graft-donor T cell macrochimerism, had high graft-versus-host to host-versus-graft clonal ratios. GvH clone levels peaked in circulation, and this peak was associated with early post-transplant HvG declines.

V dropped 4 bases and J dropped 5; count of bases not matched to a gene: 1. The germline V gene has CDR1 SGHRS and CDR2 YFSETQ. The CDR3 runs 14 residues. Note on this clone: Its antigen is not known.

This specimen was unstimulated CD4+ T cells sorted from spleen or lymph node cells, taken before transplant. This TCR derives from a human donor who was the organ donor for an intestinal transplant. V and J are TRBV5-1 and TRBJ2-3; 13 bases match TRBD2. CDR3: CASSRTSGRDTQYF. The CDR3 region has the DNA TGCGCCAGCAGCCGGACTAGCGGGAGAGATACGCAGTATTTT. Looking up the rest from reference TRBV5-1 and TRBJ2-3 gives the full variable domain: KAGVTQTPRYLIKTRGQQVTLSCSPISGHRSVSWYQQTPGQGLQFLFEYFSETQRNKGNFPGRFSGRQFSNSRSEMNVSTLELGDSALYLCASSRTSGRDTQYFGPGTRLTVL.